The 13 T cell receptor beta chains reported below all come from one sample, sequenced in a study of blood T cell repertoires in COVID-19. TCRdb keeps only in-frame clones here, not all; method: immunoSEQ multiplex PCR. Among around 300,000 clones, 89% were seen once, and the ten largest hold 2% to 2.5%. Material for sequencing was peripheral blood. These receptors were taken from a man between 50 and 59 years old with acute or convalescent COVID-19.

This chain links TRBV9 with TRBJ1-2; D may be TRBD1 (5 bases). This CDR3 contains 14 residues. Germline loops: CDR1 SGDLS, CDR2 YYNGEE. Trimming removed 5 bases from V and 8 bases from J, with 19 bases in between. The CDR3: CASRNPTGASGYTF. CDR3 bases: TGTGCCAGCAGGAACCCAACAGGAGCCTCCGGCTACACCTTC.

The chain carries TRBV10-3 and TRBJ1-1; a weak D match, TRBD1 (6 bases). There are 13 residues in the CDR3. Trimming left V 11 bases short and J 0 bases short, with 13 bases between. Germline lookup yields CDR1 ENHRY and CDR2 SYGVKD. The CDR3 region has the DNA TGTGCCGCAACGGACAGACTGAACACTGAAGCTTTCTTT. It translates to CAATDRLNTEAFF.

CDR3 nucleotides: TGTGCCAGCAGGATTGGTAGATTTCAGCCCCAGCATTTT. This sequence encodes CASRIGRFQPQHF. J is TRBJ1-5 and V is TRBV2; D not resolved. Germline V gives CDR1 SNHLY, CDR2 FYNNEI. Trimming shortened V by 6 bases and J by 6 bases, and 12 bases separated the two germline ends. This CDR3 comprises 13 residues.

This clone came up a few times. This rearrangement joins TRBV27 to TRBJ2-2; D gene unclear. V lost 5 bases, J lost 2 bases, and 9 bases lay in between. The CDR3 sequence is 14 residues long. The V gene's germline CDR1 is MNHEY and CDR2 SMNVEV (reference sequence). The CDR3, as DNA: TGTGCCAGCAGTGTGACAACAAACACCGGGGAGCTGTTTTTT. This translates into CASSVTTNTGELFF.

This chain connects TRBV7-9 to TRBJ2-1; 8 bases agree with TRBD2. The trim removed 5 bases at V and 6 bases at J, leaving 9 bases unmatched. The CDR3 has 15 residues. The V gene's germline CDR1 is SEHNR and CDR2 FQNEAQ (reference sequence). The CDR3 DNA follows: TGTGCCAGCAGCGCCCGGGGGGGGCCGATCAATGAGCAGTTCTTC. This translates into CASSARGGPINEQFF.

V usage is TRBV7-2 and J usage is TRBJ2-1; D not resolved. This CDR3 contains 12 residues. With 4 bases removed from V and 9 bases from J, the gap between germline ends came to 10 bases. Germline lookup yields CDR1 SGHTA and CDR2 FQGNSA. The CDR3 sequence is CASSSWRGEQFF. In DNA, the CDR3 is TGTGCCAGCAGCTCTTGGCGAGGTGAGCAGTTCTTC.

The chain joins TRBV14 to TRBJ2-1, with 10 bases matching TRBD2. There are 14 residues in the CDR3. The germline V gene has CDR1 SGHDN and CDR2 FVKESK. Trimming took 4 bases from V and 6 from J; bases not matched to a gene: 3. CDR3 in DNA: TGTGCCAGCAGCCGAGCGGGGGGGAGCAATGAGCAGTTCTTC. This gives the protein CASSRAGGSNEQFF.

This chain joins TRBV5-1 and TRBJ1-1; no definite D call. This CDR3 comprises 13 residues. Trimming left V 0 bases short and J 4 bases short, with 7 bases between. The V gene's germline CDR1 is SGHRS and CDR2 YFSETQ. CDR3 DNA sequence: TGCGCCAGCAGCTTGGGGCATCCCACTGAAGCTTTCTTT. The encoded protein is CASSLGHPTEAFF. Combining the CDR3 with reference TRBV5-1 and TRBJ1-1 gives the whole variable domain KAGVTQTPRYLIKTRGQQVTLSCSPISGHRSVSWYQQTPGQGLQFLFEYFSETQRNKGNFPGRFSGRQFSNSRSEMNVSTLELGDSALYLCASSLGHPTEAFFGQGTRLTVV.

The rearrangement joins TRBV7-2 to TRBJ1-1; 7 bases agree with TRBD1. Looked up from germline, CDR1 is SGHTA and CDR2 is FQGNSA. Germline trimming cut 4 bases from V and 1 base from J; bases unmatched to any gene: 6. This CDR3 has 15 amino acids. The CDR3 sequence: CASSWGQRPNTEAFF. CDR3 DNA: TGTGCCAGCAGCTGGGGACAGAGACCGAACACTGAAGCTTTCTTT.

The V and J genes are TRBV30 and TRBJ1-3; D is uncertain. The germline CDR1 and CDR2 sequences are GTSNPN and SVGIG (reference sequence). Trimming removed 0 bases from V and 4 bases from J, with 13 bases in between. CDR3 length: 15 residues. The CDR3 DNA follows: TGTGCCTGGAGTGTACTCGGCAGGTCGGGAAACACCATATATTTT. Translation: CAWSVLGRSGNTIYF.

The V and J genes are TRBV6-6 and TRBJ2-7; TRBD2 matches at 8 bases. In germline, CDR1 is MNHNY, CDR2 SVGAGI (reference sequence). This CDR3 region has 13 residues. The trim removed 5 bases at V and 6 bases at J, leaving 6 bases unmatched. CDR3 in DNA: TGTGCCAGCAGTGGACCGGGAGGGGGCGAGCAGTACTTC. Amino acids: CASSGPGGGEQYF.

CDR3 protein: CAWSVGGDEQFF. CDR3 nucleotides: TGTGCCTGGAGTGTAGGGGGGGATGAGCAGTTCTTC. This sequence joins TRBV30 and TRBJ2-1; weak D call: TRBD2 (7 bases). V lost 0 bases and J 8 bases, leaving 8 bases between the germline ends. This CDR3 has 12 amino acids. Germline CDR1 reads GTSNPN; CDR2 reads SVGIG (reference sequence).

There are a few counts of this clone. J is TRBJ1-5 and V is TRBV2; the match to TRBD1 covers 8 bases. Germline loops: CDR1 SNHLY, CDR2 FYNNEI. The CDR3 is 14 amino acids. V trimming: 5 bases; J trimming: 5 bases; junction bases outside the gene matches: 5. CDR3 residues: CASSWDRTDQPQHF. DNA of the CDR3: TGTGCCAGCAGTTGGGACAGGACGGATCAGCCCCAGCATTTT.